The next 8 T cell receptor beta chains were all read from a single sample in a study of cytomegalovirus exposure and HLA in healthy donors. The PCR contained 60 Vbeta and 13 Jbeta primers. Measured with immunoSEQ multiplex PCR; TCRdb has only the in-frame clones, and not every one. The sample comprises approximately 140,000 clones, around four fifths of which are singletons, and approximately 1.2% rests with the top ten. The sample was PBMCs. These TCRs come from a male donor in good health and CMV-seropositive.

This chain connects TRBV19 to TRBJ2-5, with D tentatively TRBD1 (7 bases). The V end lost 6 bases, the J end lost 4 bases, and 12 bases lay between the germline ends. Germline V lookup: CDR1 LNHDA, CDR2 SQIVND (reference sequence). The CDR3 consists of 13 residues. The CDR3 coding sequence is TGTGCCAGTAGGGCGGGACAGAGAGAGACCCAGTACTTC. It translates to CASRAGQRETQYF.

This rearrangement joins TRBV7-9 to TRBJ1-4; D gene uncertain. Trimming removed 3 bases from V and 7 bases from J, with 12 bases in between. Per the germline V gene, CDR1 is SEHNR and CDR2 is FQNEAQ (reference sequence). The CDR3 length is 14 residues. The CDR3, as DNA: TGTGCCAGCAGCTTTTATGATCGTAGTGAAAAACTGTTTTTT. Translating gives CASSFYDRSEKLFF. Full variable domain (missing parts from reference TRBV7-9 and TRBJ1-4): DTGVSQNPRHKITKRGQNVTFRCDPISEHNRLYWYRQTLGQGPEFLTYFQNEAQLEKSRLLSDRFSAERPKGSFSTLEIQRTEQGDSAMYLCASSFYDRSEKLFFGSGTQLSVL.

The chain couples TRBV25-1 to TRBJ2-2; 7 positions agree with TRBD2. CDR1 and CDR2 (germline): MGHDK, SYGVNS. V shed 2 bases, J shed 4 bases, and the junction held 7 bases outside the gene matches. The CDR3 has 16 residues. This chain's CDR3 is CASSEGAGVLTGELFF. CDR3 DNA sequence: TGTGCCAGCAGTGAAGGGGCGGGGGTGCTCACCGGGGAGCTGTTTTTT.

This clone turned up a few times. This rearrangement joins TRBV2 to TRBJ2-1, with D unclear. CDR3 length: 14 amino acids. Germline V gives CDR1 SNHLY, CDR2 FYNNEI. V lost 5 bases and J lost 8, with 16 bases in between. Here the CDR3 reads CASSQESESDEQFF. In DNA form, the CDR3 reads TGTGCCAGCAGTCAAGAGTCTGAGTCGGATGAGCAGTTCTTC.

This chain uses TRBV28 with TRBJ1-2; D is uncertain. The CDR3 contains 14 residues. Trimming took 7 bases from V and 3 from J, leaving 15 bases between them. In germline, CDR1 is MDHEN, CDR2 SYDVKM. The CDR3 DNA reads TGTGCCAGCATCCGGGGAAGTCTTGACTATGGCTACACCTTC. The encoded protein is CASIRGSLDYGYTF.

The chain carries TRBV28 and TRBJ2-7, with 8 nucleotides matching TRBD1. Germline V gene data show CDR1 as MDHEN and CDR2 as SYDVKM. The V gene end was trimmed by 5 bases and the J gene end by 2 bases; junction bases not matched to a gene: 23. This CDR3 region has 20 residues. The CDR3, as DNA: TGTGCCAGCAGTCCAAACCCCGCCACCTTTACAGGGGGGTACCCCTACGAGCAGTACTTC. This sequence encodes CASSPNPATFTGGYPYEQYF.

V and J are TRBV4-1 and TRBJ1-2; no clear D. Germline CDR1 is MGHRA and CDR2 is YSYEKL. CDR3 length equals 17 residues. V shed 0 bases and J shed 2 bases, with 16 bases lying between them. The CDR3 DNA reads as TGCGCCAGCAGCCAAGATTCAACAGCTACCCTAAACTATGGCTACACCTTC. Its protein product is CASSQDSTATLNYGYTF.

This chain uses TRBV7-8 with TRBJ1-2; D might be TRBD1 (5 bases). Trimming shortened V by 5 bases and J by 2 bases, and 21 bases separated the two germline ends. In germline, CDR1 is SGHVS, CDR2 FQNEAQ. This CDR3 contains 17 residues. The CDR3 bases are TGTGCCAGCAGCCCCCAAGGGGCAGGGTATAGAAACTATGGCTACACCTTC. Translation: CASSPQGAGYRNYGYTF.